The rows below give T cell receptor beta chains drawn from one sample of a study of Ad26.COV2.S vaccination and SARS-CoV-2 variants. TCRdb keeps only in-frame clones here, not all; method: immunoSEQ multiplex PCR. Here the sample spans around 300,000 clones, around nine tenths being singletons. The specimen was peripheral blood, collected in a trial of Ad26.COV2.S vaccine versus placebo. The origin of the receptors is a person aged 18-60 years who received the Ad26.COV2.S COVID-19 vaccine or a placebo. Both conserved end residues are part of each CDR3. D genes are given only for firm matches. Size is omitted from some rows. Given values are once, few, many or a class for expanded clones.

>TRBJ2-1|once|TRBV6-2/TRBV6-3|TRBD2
TGTGCCAGCAGTTACTCGACTAGCGGGGTCCATGAGCAGTTCTTC
CASSYSTSGVHEQFF
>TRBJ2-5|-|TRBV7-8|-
TGTGCCAGCAGCTTAGGGGGGACTCAAGAGACCCAGTACTTC
CASSLGGTQETQYF
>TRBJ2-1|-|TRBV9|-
TGTGCCAGCAGCGTAGTCCCCTCGGGAGACAATGAGCAGTTCTTC
CASSVVPSGDNEQFF
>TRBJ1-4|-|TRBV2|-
TGTGCCAGCAGTGAAGCTGGACGGGGTAGTGAAAAACTGTTTTTT
CASSEAGRGSEKLFF
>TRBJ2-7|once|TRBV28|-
TGTGCCAGCAGTTTTCCTAGTACCTACGAGCAGTACTTC
CASSFPSTYEQYF
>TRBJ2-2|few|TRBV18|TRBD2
TGTGCCAGCTCACCAGCGACTAGCGGGAGCTACACCGGGGAGCTGTTTTTT
CASSPATSGSYTGELFF
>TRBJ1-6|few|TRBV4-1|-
TGCGCCAGCAGCCAAGACAGGGCCGGATTGGGGTCACCCCTCCACTTT
CASSQDRAGLGSPLHF
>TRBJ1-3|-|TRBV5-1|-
TGCGCCAGCAGCAACACGGGGAACTCTGGAAACACCATATATTTT
CASSNTGNSGNTIYF
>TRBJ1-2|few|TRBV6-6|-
TGTGCCAGCGGGTCAGGGCCTGGCTACACCTTC
CASGSGPGYTF
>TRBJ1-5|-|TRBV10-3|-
TGTGCCATCAGCGCAGGGGAGAGCAATCAGCCCCAGCATTTT
CAISAGESNQPQHF
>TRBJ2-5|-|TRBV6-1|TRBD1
TGTGCCAGCAGTGAACTTAGGGGACAGGGGTCGACCCAGTACTTC
CASSELRGQGSTQYF
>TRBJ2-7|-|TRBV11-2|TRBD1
TGTGCCAGCAGTAACGGACAGGGAACAGAGCAGTACTTC
CASSNGQGTEQYF
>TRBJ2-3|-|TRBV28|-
TGTGCCAGCAGTCGGCAGCTACACACAGATACGCAGTATTTT
CASSRQLHTDTQYF
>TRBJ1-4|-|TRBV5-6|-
TGTGCCAGCAGCTTGGGCAGCTATAATGAAAAACTGTTTTTT
CASSLGSYNEKLFF
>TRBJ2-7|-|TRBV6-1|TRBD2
TGTGCCAGCAGTGAAATTGCTAGCGGGGTCCACGAGCAGTACTTC
CASSEIASGVHEQYF
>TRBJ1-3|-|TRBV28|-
TGTGCCAGCAGTTCCCCGGGGGGGGCTCAAGGAAACACCATATATTTT
CASSSPGGAQGNTIYF
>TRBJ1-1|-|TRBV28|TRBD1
TGTGCCAGCAGTTTATCGTCAGGGGGCTGGACTGAAGCTTTCTTT
CASSLSSGGWTEAFF
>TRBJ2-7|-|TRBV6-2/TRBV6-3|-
TGTGCCAGCAGTAAACGACAGGTCTCCTACGAGCAGTACTTC
CASSKRQVSYEQYF
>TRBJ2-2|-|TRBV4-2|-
TGTGCCAGCAGCCAAGATTTAAGAAAGGACACCGGGGAGCTGTTTTTT
CASSQDLRKDTGELFF
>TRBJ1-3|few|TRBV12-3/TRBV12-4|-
TGTGCCAGCAGTTTACGGCGGGGAAACACCATATATTTT
CASSLRRGNTIYF
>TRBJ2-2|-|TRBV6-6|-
TGTGCCAGTACGGACACAACCGGACAGAAGGAGCTGTTTTTT
CASTDTTGQKELFF
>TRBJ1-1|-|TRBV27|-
TGTGCCAGCAGCCGGTCCCAGAACACTGAAGCTTTCTTT
CASSRSQNTEAFF
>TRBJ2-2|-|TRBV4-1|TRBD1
TGCGCCAGCAGCCAACGTAATCCGGGACAGGGGGCGGCCGGGGAGCTGTTTTTT
CASSQRNPGQGAAGELFF
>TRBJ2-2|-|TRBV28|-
TGTGCCAGCTGCCCGGGACGGCCGAACACCGGGGAGCTGTTTTTT
CASCPGRPNTGELFF
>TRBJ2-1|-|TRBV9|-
TGTGCCAGCAGCGGAAGGGGTTACAATGAGCAGTTCTTC
CASSGRGYNEQFF
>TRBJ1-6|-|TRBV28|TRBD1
TGTGCCAGCAGTCCCCCGGACAGGGACCATTCACCCCTCCACTTT
CASSPPDRDHSPLHF
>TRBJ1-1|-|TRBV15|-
TGTGCCACCAGCAGAGATCGAGGGATGAACACTGAAGCTTTCTTT
CATSRDRGMNTEAFF
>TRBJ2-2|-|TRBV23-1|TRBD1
TGCGCCAGCATCTCAGGGGCGACAGGGGGCGCGAACACCGGGGAGCTGTTTTTT
CASISGATGGANTGELFF
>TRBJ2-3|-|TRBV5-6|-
TGTGCCAGCAGCCTTTCCGGGGGATCAGATACGCAGTATTTT
CASSLSGGSDTQYF
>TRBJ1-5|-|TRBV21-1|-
TGTGCCAGCAGCAGGGACAGGGGGATAGGACAGCCCCAGCATTTT
CASSRDRGIGQPQHF
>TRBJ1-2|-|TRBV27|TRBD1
TGTGCCAGCAGTCCCGACCGGGACAGATTCTATGGCTACACCTTC
CASSPDRDRFYGYTF
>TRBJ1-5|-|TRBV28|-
TGTGCCAGCAGTTTCCCCAGCAGGGGACATCAGCCCCAGCATTTT
CASSFPSRGHQPQHF
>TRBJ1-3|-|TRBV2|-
TGTGCCAGCAGCCCGGGACCCGTCACTGGAAACACCATATATTTT
CASSPGPVTGNTIYF
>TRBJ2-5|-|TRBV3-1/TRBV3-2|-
TGTGCCAGCAGCCTACCTTTGCGGGAAGAGACCCAGTACTTC
CASSLPLREETQYF
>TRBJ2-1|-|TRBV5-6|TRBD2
TGTGCCAGCAGCTCGAGTACGGGACTACCAACCAATGAGCAGTTCTTC
CASSSSTGLPTNEQFF
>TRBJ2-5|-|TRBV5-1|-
TGCGCCAGCAGCTTGGACCCGACTAGTTGGGAGACCCAGTACTTC
CASSLDPTSWETQYF
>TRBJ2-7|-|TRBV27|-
TGTGCCAGCAGTTTGTCAGGGGGGGGCCCCTACGAGCAGTACTTC
CASSLSGGGPYEQYF
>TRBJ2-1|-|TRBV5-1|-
TGCGCCAGCAGCTTGGATGGGGGCTCCTACAATGAGCAGTTCTTC
CASSLDGGSYNEQFF
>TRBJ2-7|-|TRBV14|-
TGTGCCAGCAGCCAAGATGAGACCTGGCTGAGCGAGCAGTACTTC
CASSQDETWLSEQYF
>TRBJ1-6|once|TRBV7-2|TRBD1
TGTGCCAGCAGGCAACCAGGACAGGAAACCACTTCACCCCTCCACTTT
CASRQPGQETTSPLHF
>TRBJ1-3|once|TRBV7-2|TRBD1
TGTGCCAGCAGCTTTGGACAGGTTATCTCTGGAAACACCATATATTTT
CASSFGQVISGNTIYF